The 17 T cell receptor beta chains presented below share a single source sample, sequenced in a study of shared clonotypes between healthy human individuals. Here immunoSEQ multiplex PCR was the method, and the copy in TCRdb shows in-frame clones only, minus some. The sample consists of more than 2 million clones, about 94% of them appearing once. The sample consisted of naive CD4+ T cells sorted from blood. As to subset: CD45RA+ positively selected. Source of these receptors: a man younger than 35 in good health.

CDR3 nucleotide sequence: TGCGCCAGCAGCCCGCTGGCGGGCCCGAGCACTGAAGCTTTCTTT. Its protein is CASSPLAGPSTEAFF. This rearrangement joins TRBV5-1 to TRBJ1-1, with D unclear. V lost 4 bases to trimming and J lost 4 bases, with 17 bases between them. Germline V gene lookup returns CDR1 SGHRS and CDR2 YFSETQ. The CDR3 is made up of 15 amino acids.

As for this clone: This sample also contains other DNA sequences that code for the same CDR3. The genes are TRBV18 and TRBJ2-7, with TRBD1 identical over 8 bases. The CDR3 consists of 14 residues. CDR1 and CDR2 (germline): KGHSH, LQKENI. V shed 3 bases and J 6 bases; nucleotides not matched to a gene: 7. In DNA, the CDR3 is TGTGCCAGCTCACCGCCGGGAACAGGGGGCGAGCAGTACTTC. Encoded protein: CASSPPGTGGEQYF.

J is TRBJ1-1 and V is TRBV5-6, with unresolved D. CDR1 is SGHDT, CDR2 YYEEEE, per germline. CDR3 length: 16 residues. The ends were cut back, 5 bases at V and 5 bases at J, with 22 bases in the middle. CDR3 protein: CASSFRALLRRTEAFF. The CDR3, as DNA: TGTGCCAGCAGTTTCCGGGCCCTCCTAAGGAGGACTGAAGCTTTCTTT.

The DNA of the CDR3 is TGTGCCAGCAGTTTCGGACAGGGCCCCACAGATACGCAGTATTTT. The encoded protein is CASSFGQGPTDTQYF. This chain joins TRBV7-3 and TRBJ2-3, with 8 bases identical to TRBD1. Losses at the gene ends were 6 bases for V and 2 bases for J; bases not matched to a gene: 7. Germline CDR1 reads SGHTA; CDR2 reads FQGTGA. CDR3 size: 15 residues.

The gene calls are TRBV5-4 and TRBJ2-1, with a weak D call TRBD2 (6 bases). Trimming removed 4 bases at V and 5 bases at J, with 16 bases between. CDR1 and CDR2 (germline): SGHNT, YYREEE (reference sequence). The CDR3 runs 15 residues. The CDR3 region has the DNA TGTGCCAGCAGCGGAGGGGTTATACTTAACAATGAGCAGTTCTTC. Residues: CASSGGVILNNEQFF.

V usage is TRBV5-1 and J usage is TRBJ2-1; maybe TRBD2 (6 bases). The germline gives CDR1 SGHRS, CDR2 YFSETQ. This CDR3 comprises 14 residues. V was cut by 4 bases and J by 6 bases, with 14 bases left in between. As DNA, the CDR3 is TGCGCCAGCAGCGTAAACCGGGACTTCAATGAGCAGTTCTTC. Its translation: CASSVNRDFNEQFF.

A remark on this clone: One junction end does not reproduce the germline sequence, and a read error may be involved. The rearrangement links TRBV6-5 to TRBJ1-1; possible D gene TRBD1, 5 bases. The CDR3 length is 14 residues. Looked up from germline, CDR1 is MNHEY and CDR2 is SVGAGI. In DNA, the CDR3 is TGTGCCAGCAGTCAATCCGGGACCCCACCTGAGGCTTTCTTT. It translates to CASSQSGTPPEAFF.

The chain couples TRBV18 to TRBJ2-7; possible D gene TRBD2, 6 bases. This CDR3 has 14 amino acids. With 2 bases removed from V and 3 bases from J, the gap between germline ends came to 11 bases. CDR1 is KGHSH and CDR2 is LQKENI in the germline V gene. The CDR3 is CASSPGREVYEQYF. The CDR3 bases are TGTGCCAGCTCACCAGGCAGGGAGGTCTACGAGCAGTACTTC. Supplemented by reference TRBV18 and TRBJ2-7, the full variable domain reads NAGVMQNPRHLVRRRGQEARLRCSPMKGHSHVYWYRQLPEEGLKFMVYLQKENIIDESGMPKERFSAEFPKEGPSILRIQQVVRGDSAAYFCASSPGREVYEQYFGPGTRLTVT.

The V gene is TRBV5-1, the J gene TRBJ1-1; TRBD1 matches at 7 bases. The CDR3 consists of 14 residues. V lost 5 bases, J lost 4 bases, and 8 bases stayed unmatched. Germline assignment: CDR1 SGHRS and CDR2 YFSETQ. The CDR3 DNA is TGCGCCAGCAGGCCACAGGGGCGCGGCACTGAAGCTTTCTTT. Translating gives CASRPQGRGTEAFF.

The CDR3 bases are TGTGCCAGCAGTTTAGGGCCCAACTACGAGCAGTACTTC. Protein product: CASSLGPNYEQYF. The rearrangement joins TRBV28 to TRBJ2-7; the D is unclear. The CDR3 has 13 residues. Germline-derived CDR1 and CDR2 are MDHEN and SYDVKM. The V end was cut by 2 bases, the J end by 3 bases, with 8 bases between.

J is TRBJ2-7 and V is TRBV6-5; the match to TRBD2 covers 7 bases. Germline assignment: CDR1 MNHEY and CDR2 SVGAGI. The CDR3 extends over 14 amino acids. V was pared by 6 bases and J by 2 bases, with 7 bases of the junction left unmatched. The CDR3 sequence is CASSPLAPAYEQYF. DNA of the CDR3: TGTGCCAGCAGCCCACTAGCGCCTGCCTACGAGCAGTACTTC.

The rearrangement uses TRBV28 and TRBJ2-2; no definite D call. Germline CDR1 is MDHEN and CDR2 is SYDVKM. This CDR3 comprises 13 residues. Between the trimmed V and J ends, which lost 6 bases and 6 bases, there was a span of 11 bases. The CDR3, as DNA: TGTGCCAGCAGGGAAGCCTGGGCCGGGGAGCTGTTTTTT. Translation gives CASREAWAGELFF.

The chain combines TRBV7-9 with TRBJ2-6; 7 bases are a match to TRBD2. CDR3 length: 18 amino acids. CDR1 and CDR2 (germline): SEHNR, FQNEAQ (reference sequence). V lost 7 bases and J lost 0; bases outside the gene matches: 12. This CDR3 is CASTTTSAKNSGANVLTF. The CDR3 nucleotides read TGTGCCAGCACCACTACTAGCGCGAAAAACTCTGGGGCCAACGTCCTGACTTTC.

This chain uses TRBV6-5 with TRBJ2-2; D might be TRBD1 or TRBD2, each matching 5 bases. V was clipped by 6 bases and J by 4 bases, with 15 bases between them. CDR1 is MNHEY, CDR2 SVGAGI, per germline. CDR3 length: 15 amino acids. This CDR3 reads CASRNEGLGTGELFF. In DNA form, the CDR3 reads TGTGCCAGCAGGAACGAGGGGTTAGGCACCGGGGAGCTGTTTTTT.

On this clone: Within the sample, other DNA sequences also encode this same CDR3. V and J are TRBV5-4 and TRBJ2-1, with D unclear. CDR3 length: 15 residues. From germline, CDR1 is SGHNT and CDR2 YYREEE (reference sequence). V was shortened by 4 bases and J by 0 bases, with 11 bases between the two germline ends. For the CDR3, the DNA is TGTGCCAGCAGCCCAACTTCCAGCTCCTACAATGAGCAGTTCTTC. It translates to CASSPTSSSYNEQFF. Supplemented by reference TRBV5-4 and TRBJ2-1, the full variable domain reads ETGVTQSPTHLIKTRGQQVTLRCSSQSGHNTVSWYQQALGQGPQFIFQYYREEENGRGNFPPRFSGLQFPNYSSELNVNALELDDSALYLCASSPTSSSYNEQFFGPGTRLTVL.

V and J are TRBV30 and TRBJ2-6; 7 bases align to TRBD1. CDR1 GTSNPN and CDR2 SVGIG come from the germline V gene (reference sequence). V lost 4 bases to trimming and J lost 3 bases; unmatched junction nucleotides: 15. This CDR3 is built from 18 residues. The CDR3 bases are TGTGCCTGGACCGGACAGGTGCTTGGTCTTAGTGGGGCCAACGTCCTGACTTTC. It translates to CAWTGQVLGLSGANVLTF. The full variable domain, with the rest looked up from reference TRBV30 and TRBJ2-6, is SQTIHQWPATLVQPVGSPLSLECTVEGTSNPNLYWYRQAAGRGLQLLFYSVGIGQISSEVPQNLSASRPQDRQFILSSKKLLLSDSGFYLCAWTGQVLGLSGANVLTFGAGSRLTVL.

The chain is built from TRBV10-1 and TRBJ2-2; D remains ambiguous. The CDR3 is 13 residues long. V dropped 5 bases and J dropped 3 bases, with 7 bases sitting between them. Germline V gives CDR1 WNHNN, CDR2 SYGVQD (reference sequence). CDR3 bases: TGCGCCAGCAGTAGGGAATACACCGGGGAGCTGTTTTTT. Residues: CASSREYTGELFF.